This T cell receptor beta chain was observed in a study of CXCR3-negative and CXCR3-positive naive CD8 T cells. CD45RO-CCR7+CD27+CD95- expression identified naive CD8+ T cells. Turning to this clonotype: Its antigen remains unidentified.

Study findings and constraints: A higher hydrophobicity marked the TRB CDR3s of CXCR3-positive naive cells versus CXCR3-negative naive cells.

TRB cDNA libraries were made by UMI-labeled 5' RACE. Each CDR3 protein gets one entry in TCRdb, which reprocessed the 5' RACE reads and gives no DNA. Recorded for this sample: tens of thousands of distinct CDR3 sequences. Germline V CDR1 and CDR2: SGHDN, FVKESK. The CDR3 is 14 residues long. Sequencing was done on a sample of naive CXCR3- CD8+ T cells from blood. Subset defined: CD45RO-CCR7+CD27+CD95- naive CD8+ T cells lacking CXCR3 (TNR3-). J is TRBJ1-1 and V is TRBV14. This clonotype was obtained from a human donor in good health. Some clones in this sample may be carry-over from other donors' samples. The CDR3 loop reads CASSLPNVNTEAFF.